This is a list of T cell receptor beta chains from one sample in a study of neurological immune-mediated disorders. Using its own MiXCR run on the 5' RACE reads, TCRdb lists one record per CDR3 protein. Seen here are about 120,000 distinct CDR3 sequences, 3.2% observed once, and the top ten hold roughly 1.3%. Sequencing used PBMCs. Source of these receptors: a woman aged 25 to 39 with multiple sclerosis. The CDR3 runs from the conserved cysteine through the conserved F or W. Each record gives: D gene, clone size, V gene, J gene, CDR3 DNA, CDR3 protein. The D gene is left open where the match is weak. Only some rows state a clone size, as once, few, many or a class for expanded clones.

D gene: -
clone size: -
V gene: TRBV27
J gene: TRBJ2-7
CDR3 DNA: TGTGCCAGCAAACAGGGTGTCGACGAGCAGTACTTC
CDR3 protein: CASKQGVDEQYF

D gene: TRBD2
clone size: many
V gene: TRBV9
J gene: TRBJ2-1
CDR3 DNA: TGTGCCAGCAGCCCTCGGGGGGGCACCAGCAATGAGCAGTTCTTC
CDR3 protein: CASSPRGGTSNEQFF

D gene: TRBD1
clone size: many
V gene: TRBV5-6
J gene: TRBJ2-2
CDR3 DNA: TGTGCCAGCAGCCCCGACAGGGGGCGCAGCGGGGAGCTGTTTTTT
CDR3 protein: CASSPDRGRSGELFF

D gene: -
clone size: many
V gene: TRBV7-2
J gene: TRBJ2-3
CDR3 DNA: TGTGCCAGCGCCCTAAACCAGGGGTACATAGATACGCAGTATTTT
CDR3 protein: CASALNQGYIDTQYF

D gene: -
clone size: many
V gene: TRBV18
J gene: TRBJ2-3
CDR3 DNA: TGTGCCAGCTCAGTCCGGGCCACAGATACGCAGTATTTT
CDR3 protein: CASSVRATDTQYF

D gene: TRBD2
clone size: many
V gene: TRBV9
J gene: TRBJ2-1
CDR3 DNA: TGTGCCAGCAGCGTAGGTAGCGGGAATCTCAATGAGCAGTTCTTC
CDR3 protein: CASSVGSGNLNEQFF

D gene: -
clone size: many
V gene: TRBV6-6
J gene: TRBJ1-5
CDR3 DNA: TGTGCCAGCAGCTCACACGGAAATTATCAGCCCCAGCATTTT
CDR3 protein: CASSSHGNYQPQHF

D gene: -
clone size: many
V gene: TRBV4-1
J gene: TRBJ2-2
CDR3 DNA: TGCGCCAGCAGCCAAGATCTAGTGGACACCGGGGAGCTGTTTTTT
CDR3 protein: CASSQDLVDTGELFF

D gene: TRBD2
clone size: many
V gene: TRBV5-6
J gene: TRBJ2-1
CDR3 DNA: TGTGCCAGCAGGCACGGGGGGTACAATGAGCAGTTCTTC
CDR3 protein: CASRHGGYNEQFF

D gene: TRBD1
clone size: many
V gene: TRBV27
J gene: TRBJ1-2
CDR3 DNA: TGTGCCAGCAGTCACGGACAGGGGGCGCTTAATGGCTACACCTTC
CDR3 protein: CASSHGQGALNGYTF

D gene: -
clone size: -
V gene: TRBV19
J gene: TRBJ1-5
CDR3 DNA: TGTGCCAGTAGTCAGTCCCAGAATAGCAATCAGCCCCAGCATTTT
CDR3 protein: CASSQSQNSNQPQHF

D gene: TRBD1
clone size: -
V gene: TRBV7-8
J gene: TRBJ1-2
CDR3 DNA: TGTGCCAGCAGCTTAGCGCGGGGACAGGGAAACTATGGCTACACCTTC
CDR3 protein: CASSLARGQGNYGYTF

D gene: -
clone size: many
V gene: TRBV6-1
J gene: TRBJ1-1
CDR3 DNA: TGTGCCAGCAGGGGTCGGACTGAAGCTTTCTTT
CDR3 protein: CASRGRTEAFF

D gene: -
clone size: many
V gene: TRBV6-2/TRBV6-3
J gene: TRBJ2-7
CDR3 DNA: TGTGCCAGCAGTACAGCGTTAGACCCCCGCTACGAGCAGTACTTC
CDR3 protein: CASSTALDPRYEQYF

D gene: -
clone size: many
V gene: TRBV9
J gene: TRBJ1-1
CDR3 DNA: TGTGCCAGCAGCGTCGGAAGGGGGGACACTGAAGCTTTCTTT
CDR3 protein: CASSVGRGDTEAFF

D gene: -
clone size: many
V gene: TRBV15
J gene: TRBJ1-6
CDR3 DNA: TGTGCCACCAGCAGAGATCCGGCGGGGTATAATTCACCCCTCCACTTT
CDR3 protein: CATSRDPAGYNSPLHF

D gene: TRBD2
clone size: many
V gene: TRBV20-1
J gene: TRBJ2-1
CDR3 DNA: TGCAGTGCTTCTAGCGGAGCTTCCTACAATGAGCAGTTCTTC
CDR3 protein: CSASSGASYNEQFF

D gene: -
clone size: many
V gene: TRBV6-6
J gene: TRBJ2-7
CDR3 DNA: TGTGCCAGCAGCACTCCGCACTACGAGCAGTACTTC
CDR3 protein: CASSTPHYEQYF

D gene: -
clone size: many
V gene: TRBV20-1
J gene: TRBJ2-1
CDR3 DNA: TGCAGTGCTAGTGCGCGGAAGGGATCGGGGAGAAACAATGAGCAGTTCTTC
CDR3 protein: CSASARKGSGRNNEQFF

D gene: -
clone size: many
V gene: TRBV12-3/TRBV12-4
J gene: TRBJ1-6
CDR3 DNA: TGTGCCAGCAGTTTAGGGCAGAATAATTCACCCCTCCACTTT
CDR3 protein: CASSLGQNNSPLHF

D gene: TRBD1
clone size: many
V gene: TRBV5-1
J gene: TRBJ1-1
CDR3 DNA: TGCGCCAGCAGTCCAGGGACAGGGCTTGAAGCTTTCTTT
CDR3 protein: CASSPGTGLEAFF

D gene: -
clone size: many
V gene: TRBV7-2
J gene: TRBJ1-2
CDR3 DNA: TGTGCCAGCAGCCCCGGAGGGGTTCACTATGGCTACACCTTC
CDR3 protein: CASSPGGVHYGYTF

D gene: TRBD1
clone size: many
V gene: TRBV9
J gene: TRBJ1-5
CDR3 DNA: TGTGCCAGCAGCGTAGGGACAGGGAATAATCAGCCCCAGCATTTT
CDR3 protein: CASSVGTGNNQPQHF

D gene: -
clone size: -
V gene: TRBV7-9
J gene: TRBJ1-2
CDR3 DNA: TGTGCCAGCAGCGCCGACGGGGTTAACTATGGCTACACCTTC
CDR3 protein: CASSADGVNYGYTF

D gene: TRBD2
clone size: many
V gene: TRBV12-3/TRBV12-4
J gene: TRBJ2-1
CDR3 DNA: TGTGCCAGCAGTTTTGGGACTAGCGGATACAATGAGCAGTTCTTC
CDR3 protein: CASSFGTSGYNEQFF

D gene: -
clone size: many
V gene: TRBV7-9
J gene: TRBJ1-1
CDR3 DNA: TGTGCCAGCAGTCGCGGGGGAGTACTGAACACTGAAGCTTTCTTT
CDR3 protein: CASSRGGVLNTEAFF

D gene: TRBD2
clone size: many
V gene: TRBV5-1
J gene: TRBJ2-2
CDR3 DNA: TGCGCCAGCAGCCGGCGGAGCGGGGGGGCGAACACCGGGGAGCTGTTTTTT
CDR3 protein: CASSRRSGGANTGELFF

D gene: TRBD1
clone size: few
V gene: TRBV27
J gene: TRBJ1-1
CDR3 DNA: TGTGCCAGCTCGGGACAGGGGGATACTGAAGCTTTCTTT
CDR3 protein: CASSGQGDTEAFF

D gene: -
clone size: many
V gene: TRBV14
J gene: TRBJ1-2
CDR3 DNA: TGTGCCAGCAGCCAAAGTCCCGGGCCCCATTTCCCTTATGGCTACACCTTC
CDR3 protein: CASSQSPGPHFPYGYTF

D gene: -
clone size: many
V gene: TRBV5-6
J gene: TRBJ1-5
CDR3 DNA: TGTGCCAGCAGCTTGAGTGCCGGAAGCAATCAGCCCCAGCATTTT
CDR3 protein: CASSLSAGSNQPQHF

D gene: TRBD2
clone size: many
V gene: TRBV27
J gene: TRBJ2-1
CDR3 DNA: TGTGCCACCAGCAGCCTTAGCGGGAGAGGCAATGAGCAGTTCTTC
CDR3 protein: CATSSLSGRGNEQFF

D gene: -
clone size: many
V gene: TRBV12-3/TRBV12-4
J gene: TRBJ2-3
CDR3 DNA: TGTGCCAGCAGTTTTAACGGTGCAGACCGCACAGATACGCAGTATTTT
CDR3 protein: CASSFNGADRTDTQYF

D gene: -
clone size: many
V gene: TRBV6-6
J gene: TRBJ2-2
CDR3 DNA: TGTGCCAGCCGCGGCGCTCTGAACACCGGGGAGCTGTTTTTT
CDR3 protein: CASRGALNTGELFF

D gene: -
clone size: many
V gene: TRBV7-6
J gene: TRBJ2-5
CDR3 DNA: TGTGCCAGCAGCCACACGGAGGAGACCCAGTACTTC
CDR3 protein: CASSHTEETQYF

D gene: -
clone size: many
V gene: TRBV7-2
J gene: TRBJ1-2
CDR3 DNA: TGTGCCAGCAGCTTAGGCTCGAGGAACAGGGCAGTCCCTAACTATGGCTACACCTTC
CDR3 protein: CASSLGSRNRAVPNYGYTF

D gene: -
clone size: few
V gene: TRBV5-6
J gene: TRBJ2-5
CDR3 DNA: TGTGCCAGCAGCAGAGCCCAAGAGACCCAGTACTTC
CDR3 protein: CASSRAQETQYF

D gene: TRBD2
clone size: many
V gene: TRBV14
J gene: TRBJ2-1
CDR3 DNA: TGTGCCAGCAGCCTGGGAAGGACTAGTAGCGGGAATGAGCAGTTCTTC
CDR3 protein: CASSLGRTSSGNEQFF

D gene: TRBD2
clone size: many
V gene: TRBV5-1
J gene: TRBJ2-5
CDR3 DNA: TGCGCCAGCAGTGGACTAGCGGGAGTGGAGACCCAGTACTTC
CDR3 protein: CASSGLAGVETQYF

D gene: -
clone size: many
V gene: TRBV20-1
J gene: TRBJ1-5
CDR3 DNA: TGCAGTGCTAGAGCAGGAAAAAGCAATCAGCCCCAGCATTTT
CDR3 protein: CSARAGKSNQPQHF

D gene: TRBD1
clone size: many
V gene: TRBV5-1
J gene: TRBJ2-7
CDR3 DNA: TGCGCCAGCAGCTCGAACCGACAGGGGCTCTCCTACGAGCAGTACTTC
CDR3 protein: CASSSNRQGLSYEQYF

D gene: -
clone size: many
V gene: TRBV20-1
J gene: TRBJ1-5
CDR3 DNA: TGCAGTGCTAGAGGAATAGTAGGGGGAAGCAATCAGCCCCAGCATTTT
CDR3 protein: CSARGIVGGSNQPQHF

D gene: -
clone size: many
V gene: TRBV7-2
J gene: TRBJ1-5
CDR3 DNA: TGTGCCAGCAGCTTATTTGGCAGCCTAAATCAGCCCCAGCATTTT
CDR3 protein: CASSLFGSLNQPQHF

D gene: -
clone size: many
V gene: TRBV20-1
J gene: TRBJ1-2
CDR3 DNA: TGCAGTGCTAGAGACGGGACAAATTATGGCTACACCTTC
CDR3 protein: CSARDGTNYGYTF

D gene: TRBD2
clone size: many
V gene: TRBV20-1
J gene: TRBJ2-7
CDR3 DNA: TGCAGCGCAGCGACTAGCGGCAACAGCGAGCAGTACTTC
CDR3 protein: CSAATSGNSEQYF

D gene: -
clone size: -
V gene: TRBV7-8
J gene: TRBJ1-1
CDR3 DNA: TGTGCCAGCAGCTTAGTCGGGAGGGCGCCTGAAGCTTTCTTT
CDR3 protein: CASSLVGRAPEAFF

D gene: -
clone size: many
V gene: TRBV5-1
J gene: TRBJ2-7
CDR3 DNA: TGCGCCAGCAGCTTGGAAGGGGCAGGCTACGAGCAGTACTTC
CDR3 protein: CASSLEGAGYEQYF

D gene: TRBD1
clone size: many
V gene: TRBV14
J gene: TRBJ2-7
CDR3 DNA: TGTGCCAGCAGCCAACTTAACAGGGGGGCCTACGAGCAGTACTTC
CDR3 protein: CASSQLNRGAYEQYF

D gene: TRBD1
clone size: many
V gene: TRBV4-3
J gene: TRBJ2-7
CDR3 DNA: TGCGCCAGCAGCCAAGACGCCGGGACAGGGAGATACGAGCAGTACTTC
CDR3 protein: CASSQDAGTGRYEQYF

D gene: -
clone size: many
V gene: TRBV6-5
J gene: TRBJ1-1
CDR3 DNA: TGTGCCAGCAGTTACTCGATGTCGAACACTGAAGCTTTCTTT
CDR3 protein: CASSYSMSNTEAFF

D gene: -
clone size: many
V gene: TRBV12-3/TRBV12-4
J gene: TRBJ2-7
CDR3 DNA: TGTGCCAGCAGCCCAAGGAGCGGCTCCTACGAGCAGTACTTC
CDR3 protein: CASSPRSGSYEQYF

D gene: TRBD1
clone size: many
V gene: TRBV5-1
J gene: TRBJ1-2
CDR3 DNA: TGCGCCAGCAGCCCTTGGGACAGGGAAGGTGGCTACACCTTC
CDR3 protein: CASSPWDREGGYTF

D gene: -
clone size: few
V gene: TRBV18
J gene: TRBJ2-1
CDR3 DNA: TGTGCCAGCTCAGCCCAGGCTTCGAGCTCCTACAATGAGCAGTTCTTC
CDR3 protein: CASSAQASSSYNEQFF

D gene: -
clone size: many
V gene: TRBV27
J gene: TRBJ2-3
CDR3 DNA: TGTGCCAGCAGCCCCCCCTTGGGGGGCGAGGGGATGTATTTT
CDR3 protein: CASSPPLGGEGMYF